A selection of T cell receptor beta chains follows, all from one sample in a study of human T cells and chemical hapten exposure. Using its own MiXCR run on the RACE reads, TCRdb lists one record per CDR3 protein. The sample lists about 110,000 distinct CDR3 sequences, around 10% occurring once. The sample in question was whole blood, obtained in connection with sensitization to the hapten diphenylcyclopropenone (DPC). The receptors were gathered from a woman aged 40-49 years with alopecia areata. Some clones in this sample may be carry-over from other donors' samples. Both conserved end residues are part of each CDR3. A D gene is named only where the DNA matches it firmly. The size of a clone is reported for some rows only, either as once, few or many, or as a class for expanded clones.

V gene: TRBV6-6; J gene: TRBJ2-7; CDR3 length: 13; D gene: -; clone size: -; CDR3 protein: CASSSSGAAEQYF; CDR3 DNA: TGTGCCAGCAGTTCCTCGGGAGCCGCCGAGCAGTACTTC
V gene: TRBV20-1; J gene: TRBJ1-5; CDR3 length: 12; D gene: -; clone size: many; CDR3 protein: CSAEGAGQPQHF; CDR3 DNA: TGCAGTGCCGAGGGAGCGGGTCAGCCCCAGCATTTT
V gene: TRBV1; J gene: TRBJ2-1; CDR3 length: 18; D gene: -; clone size: many; CDR3 protein: CTSSQDEVAGSSYNEQFF; CDR3 DNA: TGCACCAGCAGCCAAGATGAGGTAGCGGGGAGCTCCTACAATGAGCAGTTCTTC
V gene: TRBV12-3/TRBV12-4; J gene: TRBJ1-5; CDR3 length: 14; D gene: -; clone size: -; CDR3 protein: CASRLGGVSQPQHF; CDR3 DNA: TGTGCCAGCAGGCTGGGGGGGGTGAGTCAGCCCCAGCATTTT
V gene: TRBV5-4; J gene: TRBJ1-1; CDR3 length: 13; D gene: -; clone size: many; CDR3 protein: CASSSGQGPSAFF; CDR3 DNA: TGTGCCAGCAGCTCGGGTCAGGGTCCTTCAGCTTTCTTT
V gene: TRBV11-2; J gene: TRBJ1-4; CDR3 length: 15; D gene: -; clone size: many; CDR3 protein: CASRKTGATNEKLFF; CDR3 DNA: TGTGCCAGCAGGAAGACGGGCGCAACTAATGAAAAACTGTTTTTT
V gene: TRBV7-6; J gene: TRBJ2-2; CDR3 length: 17; D gene: -; clone size: -; CDR3 protein: CASSFAGQRSNTGELFF; CDR3 DNA: TGTGCCAGCAGCTTTGCCGGACAGCGCTCGAACACCGGGGAGCTGTTTTTT
V gene: TRBV6-1; J gene: TRBJ2-5; CDR3 length: 14; D gene: -; clone size: -; CDR3 protein: CASSDPGPRGTQYF; CDR3 DNA: TGTGCCAGCAGTGACCCCGGGCCCAGAGGGACCCAGTACTTC
V gene: TRBV4-1; J gene: TRBJ2-1; CDR3 length: 14; D gene: -; clone size: many; CDR3 protein: CASSQGAGRNEQFF; CDR3 DNA: TGCGCCAGCAGCCAAGGTGCCGGGAGAAATGAGCAGTTCTTC
V gene: TRBV6-2/TRBV6-3; J gene: TRBJ1-2; CDR3 length: 14; D gene: -; clone size: -; CDR3 protein: CASTTSRRNYGYTF; CDR3 DNA: TGTGCCAGCACCACTAGCAGACGGAACTATGGCTACACCTTC
V gene: TRBV27; J gene: TRBJ2-1; CDR3 length: 14; D gene: -; clone size: few; CDR3 protein: CASSGETNYNEQFF; CDR3 DNA: TGTGCCAGCAGTGGGGAGACAAACTACAATGAGCAGTTCTTC
V gene: TRBV12-3/TRBV12-4; J gene: TRBJ2-3; CDR3 length: 14; D gene: -; clone size: few; CDR3 protein: CASSLLTGADTQYF; CDR3 DNA: TGTGCCAGCAGTTTATTGACAGGCGCAGATACGCAGTATTTT
V gene: TRBV5-4; J gene: TRBJ2-1; CDR3 length: 11; D gene: -; clone size: many; CDR3 protein: CASSSADEQFF; CDR3 DNA: TGTGCCAGCAGCTCGGCTGATGAGCAGTTCTTC
V gene: TRBV6-2/TRBV6-3; J gene: TRBJ2-6; CDR3 length: 16; D gene: -; clone size: few; CDR3 protein: CASRRAPFSGANVLTF; CDR3 DNA: TGTGCCAGCAGACGGGCCCCATTCTCTGGGGCCAACGTCCTGACTTTC
V gene: TRBV15; J gene: TRBJ2-7; CDR3 length: 15; D gene: -; clone size: few; CDR3 protein: CATSRDPGVPYEQYF; CDR3 DNA: TGTGCCACCAGCAGAGATCCCGGAGTTCCCTACGAGCAGTACTTC
V gene: TRBV6-6; J gene: TRBJ1-5; CDR3 length: 13; D gene: -; clone size: many; CDR3 protein: CASGRAESQPQHF; CDR3 DNA: TGTGCCAGCGGACGGGCTGAGAGTCAGCCCCAGCATTTT
V gene: TRBV19; J gene: TRBJ1-6; CDR3 length: 16; D gene: -; clone size: few; CDR3 protein: CASSTMGSGTNSPLHF; CDR3 DNA: TGTGCCAGTAGTACCATGGGCTCAGGGACGAATTCACCCCTCCACTTT
V gene: TRBV6-5; J gene: TRBJ1-1; CDR3 length: 16; D gene: TRBD1; clone size: many; CDR3 protein: CASSLGQGVENTEAFF; CDR3 DNA: TGTGCCAGCAGTTTAGGACAGGGGGTCGAGAACACTGAAGCTTTCTTT
V gene: TRBV12-3/TRBV12-4; J gene: TRBJ1-6; CDR3 length: 16; D gene: -; clone size: many; CDR3 protein: CASSLQASSYNSPLHF; CDR3 DNA: TGTGCCAGCAGTTTACAGGCGAGCTCCTATAATTCACCCCTCCACTTT
V gene: TRBV18; J gene: TRBJ2-1; CDR3 length: 16; D gene: TRBD2; clone size: few; CDR3 protein: CASSPPLAGGLTEQFF; CDR3 DNA: TGTGCCAGCTCACCACCCCTAGCGGGGGGGCTGACTGAGCAGTTCTTC
V gene: TRBV20-1; J gene: TRBJ1-1; CDR3 length: 15; D gene: -; clone size: -; CDR3 protein: CSARVAGRRNGEAFF; CDR3 DNA: TGCAGTGCTAGGGTAGCGGGACGGCGAAATGGTGAAGCTTTCTTT
V gene: TRBV20-1; J gene: TRBJ1-1; CDR3 length: 14; D gene: -; clone size: many; CDR3 protein: CSARDFPRGTEAFF; CDR3 DNA: TGCAGTGCTAGAGATTTCCCTAGGGGCACTGAAGCTTTCTTT
V gene: TRBV5-6; J gene: TRBJ1-1; CDR3 length: 13; D gene: -; clone size: many; CDR3 protein: CASSLAWGAEAFF; CDR3 DNA: TGTGCCAGCAGCTTGGCCTGGGGCGCTGAAGCTTTCTTT
V gene: TRBV18; J gene: TRBJ1-4; CDR3 length: 16; D gene: -; clone size: few; CDR3 protein: CASSVLTRGWGEKLFF; CDR3 DNA: TGTGCCAGCTCAGTTCTTACGCGGGGCTGGGGTGAAAAACTGTTTTTT
V gene: TRBV29-1; J gene: TRBJ1-2; CDR3 length: 12; D gene: -; clone size: many; CDR3 protein: CSVLFKPYGYTF; CDR3 DNA: TGCAGCGTCCTATTCAAGCCCTATGGCTACACCTTC
V gene: TRBV4-3; J gene: TRBJ2-7; CDR3 length: 14; D gene: -; clone size: many; CDR3 protein: CASSQDFGLYEQYF; CDR3 DNA: TGCGCCAGCAGCCAAGATTTCGGCCTCTACGAGCAGTACTTC
V gene: TRBV19; J gene: TRBJ2-2; CDR3 length: 14; D gene: -; clone size: many; CDR3 protein: CASTSRGDTGELFF; CDR3 DNA: TGTGCCAGTACCTCCAGGGGGGACACCGGGGAGCTGTTTTTT
V gene: TRBV12-3/TRBV12-4; J gene: TRBJ1-5; CDR3 length: 13; D gene: -; clone size: many; CDR3 protein: CASTLPGGGPQHF; CDR3 DNA: TGTGCCAGCACCCTTCCGGGGGGAGGGCCCCAGCATTTT
V gene: TRBV4-3; J gene: TRBJ2-7; CDR3 length: 13; D gene: -; clone size: many; CDR3 protein: CASSLNRDYEQYF; CDR3 DNA: TGCGCCAGCAGCCTCAACAGGGACTACGAGCAGTACTTC
V gene: TRBV12-3/TRBV12-4; J gene: TRBJ2-7; CDR3 length: 15; D gene: -; clone size: many; CDR3 protein: CASSWNSGNSYEQYF; CDR3 DNA: TGTGCCAGCAGTTGGAACTCGGGGAACTCCTACGAGCAGTACTTC
V gene: TRBV7-2; J gene: TRBJ2-7; CDR3 length: 13; D gene: -; clone size: many; CDR3 protein: CASSFARQYEQYF; CDR3 DNA: TGTGCCAGCAGCTTCGCTCGACAGTACGAGCAGTACTTC
V gene: TRBV4-3; J gene: TRBJ1-1; CDR3 length: 15; D gene: TRBD1; clone size: many; CDR3 protein: CASSQEGQGFTEAFF; CDR3 DNA: TGCGCCAGCAGCCAAGAGGGACAGGGATTTACTGAAGCTTTCTTT
V gene: TRBV20-1; J gene: TRBJ1-4; CDR3 length: 13; D gene: -; clone size: many; CDR3 protein: CSARDSLSGGLFF; CDR3 DNA: TGCAGTGCTAGAGACTCCCTTTCGGGAGGACTGTTTTTT
V gene: TRBV21-1; J gene: TRBJ2-7; CDR3 length: 15; D gene: -; clone size: many; CDR3 protein: CASSAPGQGSKEQYF; CDR3 DNA: TGTGCCAGCAGCGCACCGGGACAGGGTAGTAAGGAGCAGTACTTC
V gene: TRBV12-3/TRBV12-4; J gene: TRBJ2-7; CDR3 length: 12; D gene: -; clone size: few; CDR3 protein: CASSLDNYEQYF; CDR3 DNA: TGTGCCAGCAGTTTAGACAACTACGAGCAGTACTTC
V gene: TRBV11-2; J gene: TRBJ1-1; CDR3 length: 13; D gene: TRBD1; clone size: once; CDR3 protein: CASSLGQGNEAFF; CDR3 DNA: TGTGCCAGCAGCTTAGGACAGGGAAATGAAGCTTTCTTT
V gene: TRBV20-1; J gene: TRBJ2-5; CDR3 length: 12; D gene: -; clone size: few; CDR3 protein: CSARLLGETQYF; CDR3 DNA: TGCAGTGCCAGGCTACTGGGGGAGACCCAGTACTTC
V gene: TRBV7-9; J gene: TRBJ2-1; CDR3 length: 15; D gene: -; clone size: few; CDR3 protein: CASSSQPGARWEQFF; CDR3 DNA: TGTGCCAGCAGCTCTCAACCGGGGGCTCGTTGGGAGCAGTTCTTC
V gene: TRBV12-3/TRBV12-4; J gene: TRBJ1-5; CDR3 length: 15; D gene: -; clone size: few; CDR3 protein: CASSNYRDSNQPQHF; CDR3 DNA: TGTGCCAGCAGTAACTACCGGGACAGCAATCAGCCCCAGCATTTT
V gene: TRBV30; J gene: TRBJ2-7; CDR3 length: 14; D gene: TRBD1; clone size: many; CDR3 protein: CAWSVRTGSDEQYF; CDR3 DNA: TGTGCCTGGAGTGTCAGGACAGGGTCTGACGAGCAGTACTTC
V gene: TRBV30; J gene: TRBJ2-3; CDR3 length: 11; D gene: TRBD2; clone size: -; CDR3 protein: CATNSGGTQYF; CDR3 DNA: TGTGCCACCAATTCGGGGGGTACGCAGTATTTT
V gene: TRBV27; J gene: TRBJ2-3; CDR3 length: 14; D gene: -; clone size: -; CDR3 protein: CASSLKGGTDTQYF; CDR3 DNA: TGTGCCAGCAGTTTAAAGGGGGGCACAGATACGCAGTATTTT
V gene: TRBV5-1; J gene: TRBJ2-2; CDR3 length: 13; D gene: -; clone size: many; CDR3 protein: CASSLEGTGELFF; CDR3 DNA: TGCGCCAGCAGCTTGGAGGGCACCGGGGAGCTGTTTTTT
V gene: TRBV6-5; J gene: TRBJ2-7; CDR3 length: 12; D gene: -; clone size: many; CDR3 protein: CATASSPYEQYF; CDR3 DNA: TGTGCCACCGCCAGTTCCCCCTACGAGCAGTACTTC
V gene: TRBV28; J gene: TRBJ2-7; CDR3 length: 13; D gene: -; clone size: few; CDR3 protein: CASSSKGSYEQYF; CDR3 DNA: TGTGCCAGCAGCAGCAAGGGCTCCTACGAGCAGTACTTC
V gene: TRBV6-2/TRBV6-3; J gene: TRBJ1-2; CDR3 length: 13; D gene: -; clone size: few; CDR3 protein: CASSTRTEHGYTF; CDR3 DNA: TGTGCCAGCAGTACCAGGACAGAGCATGGCTACACCTTC
V gene: TRBV14; J gene: TRBJ2-7; CDR3 length: 16; D gene: TRBD1; clone size: -; CDR3 protein: CASSQGTDRFPYEQYF; CDR3 DNA: TGTGCCAGCAGCCAAGGTACGGACAGGTTCCCCTACGAGCAGTACTTC
V gene: TRBV6-5; J gene: TRBJ1-6; CDR3 length: 17; D gene: -; clone size: -; CDR3 protein: CASSYGVRKGGNSPLHF; CDR3 DNA: TGTGCCAGCAGTTACGGGGTCCGTAAGGGAGGAAATTCACCCCTCCACTTT
V gene: TRBV19; J gene: TRBJ2-3; CDR3 length: 15; D gene: -; clone size: many; CDR3 protein: CASSIVGGRADTQYF; CDR3 DNA: TGTGCCAGTAGTATCGTCGGCGGCCGGGCAGATACGCAGTATTTT